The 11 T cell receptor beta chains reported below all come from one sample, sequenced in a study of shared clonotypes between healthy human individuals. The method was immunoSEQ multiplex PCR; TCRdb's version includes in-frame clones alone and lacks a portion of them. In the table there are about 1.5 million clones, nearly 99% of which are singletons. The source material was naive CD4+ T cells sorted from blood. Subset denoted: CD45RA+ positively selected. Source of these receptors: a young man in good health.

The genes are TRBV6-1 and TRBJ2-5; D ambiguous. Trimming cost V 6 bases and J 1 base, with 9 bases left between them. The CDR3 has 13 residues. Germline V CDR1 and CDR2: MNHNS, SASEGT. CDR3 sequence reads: CASRVSPQETQYF. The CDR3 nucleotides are TGTGCCAGCAGAGTGAGTCCCCAAGAGACCCAGTACTTC.

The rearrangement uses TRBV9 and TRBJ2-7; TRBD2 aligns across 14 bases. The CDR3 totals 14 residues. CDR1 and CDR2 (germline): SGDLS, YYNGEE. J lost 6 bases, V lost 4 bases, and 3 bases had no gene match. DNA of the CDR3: TGTGCCAGCAGCTCCGGACTAGCGGGAGGCGAGCAGTACTTC. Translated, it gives CASSSGLAGGEQYF.

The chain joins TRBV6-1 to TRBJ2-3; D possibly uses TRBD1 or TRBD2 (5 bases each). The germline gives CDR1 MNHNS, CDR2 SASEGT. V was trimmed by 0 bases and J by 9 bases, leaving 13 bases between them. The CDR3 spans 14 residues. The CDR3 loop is CASSEAGLGVTQYF. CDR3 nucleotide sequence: TGTGCCAGCAGTGAAGCGGGCTTGGGGGTCACGCAGTATTTT.

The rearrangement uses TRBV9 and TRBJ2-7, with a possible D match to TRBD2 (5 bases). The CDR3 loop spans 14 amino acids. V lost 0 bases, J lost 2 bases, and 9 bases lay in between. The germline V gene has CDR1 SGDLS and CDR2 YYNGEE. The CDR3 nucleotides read TGTGCCAGCAGCGTAGGGTCTAGCACCTACGAGCAGTACTTC. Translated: CASSVGSSTYEQYF. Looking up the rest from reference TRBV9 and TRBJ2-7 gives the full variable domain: DSGVTQTPKHLITATGQRVTLRCSPRSGDLSVYWYQQSLDQGLQFLIQYYNGEERAKGNILERFSAQQFPDLHSELNLSSLELGDSALYFCASSVGSSTYEQYFGPGTRLTVT.

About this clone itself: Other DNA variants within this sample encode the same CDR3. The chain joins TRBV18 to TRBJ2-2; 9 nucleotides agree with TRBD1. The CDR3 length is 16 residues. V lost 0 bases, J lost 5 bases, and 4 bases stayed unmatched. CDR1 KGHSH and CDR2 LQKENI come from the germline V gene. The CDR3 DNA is TGTGCCAGCTCACCACCGGGACAGGGCGTTACCGGGGAGCTGTTTTTT. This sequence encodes CASSPPGQGVTGELFF.

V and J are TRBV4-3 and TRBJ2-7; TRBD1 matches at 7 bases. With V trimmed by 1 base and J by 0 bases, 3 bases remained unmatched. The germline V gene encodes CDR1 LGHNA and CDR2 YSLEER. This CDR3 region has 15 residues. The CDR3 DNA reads TGCGCCAGCAGCCAAGGTTCAGGGGGCTCCTACGAGCAGTACTTC. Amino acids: CASSQGSGGSYEQYF.

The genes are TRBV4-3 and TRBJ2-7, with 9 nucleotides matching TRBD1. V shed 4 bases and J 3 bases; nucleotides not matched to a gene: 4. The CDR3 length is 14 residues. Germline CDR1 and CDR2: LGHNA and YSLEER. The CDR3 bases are TGCGCCAGCAGCCTGGGACAGGGTCGCTACGAGCAGTACTTC. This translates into CASSLGQGRYEQYF.

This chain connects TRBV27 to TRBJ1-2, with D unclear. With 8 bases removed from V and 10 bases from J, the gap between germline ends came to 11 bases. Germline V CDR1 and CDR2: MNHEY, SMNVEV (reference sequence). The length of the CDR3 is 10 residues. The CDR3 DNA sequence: TGTGCCAGCCTCAAGGCCCTCTACACCTTC. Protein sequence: CASLKALYTF.

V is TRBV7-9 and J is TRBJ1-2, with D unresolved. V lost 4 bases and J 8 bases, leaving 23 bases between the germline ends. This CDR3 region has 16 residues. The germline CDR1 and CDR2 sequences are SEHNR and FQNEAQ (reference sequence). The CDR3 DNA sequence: TGTGCCAGCAGCTCTGCGGAGGCTGATGGGTGGAGAGGCTACACCTTC. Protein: CASSSAEADGWRGYTF.

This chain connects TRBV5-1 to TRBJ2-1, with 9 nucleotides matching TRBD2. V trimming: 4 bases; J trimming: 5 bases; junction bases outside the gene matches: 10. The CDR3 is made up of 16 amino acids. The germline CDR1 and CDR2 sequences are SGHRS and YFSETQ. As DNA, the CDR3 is TGCGCCAGCAGCCCCATCGGCGGGAGGGGGAACAATGAGCAGTTCTTC. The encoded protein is CASSPIGGRGNNEQFF.

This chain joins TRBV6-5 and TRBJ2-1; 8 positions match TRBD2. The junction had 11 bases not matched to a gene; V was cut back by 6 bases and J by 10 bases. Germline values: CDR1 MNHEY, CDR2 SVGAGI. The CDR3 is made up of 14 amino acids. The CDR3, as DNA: TGTGCCAGCAGAGCGGGACTAGGAATTGGAGAGCAGTTCTTC. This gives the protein CASRAGLGIGEQFF.